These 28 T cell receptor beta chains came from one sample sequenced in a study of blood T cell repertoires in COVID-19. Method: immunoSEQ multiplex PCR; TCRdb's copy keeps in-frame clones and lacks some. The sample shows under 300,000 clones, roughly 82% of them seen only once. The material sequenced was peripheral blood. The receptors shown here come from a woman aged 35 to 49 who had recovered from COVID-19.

The DNA of the CDR3 is TGCGCCAGCAGCTTATTCTATGACAACAATCAGCCCCAGCATTTT. Amino acids: CASSLFYDNNQPQHF. The chain joins TRBV4-3 to TRBJ1-5, with no clear D. The germline V gene encodes CDR1 LGHNA and CDR2 YSLEER. The germline V and J ends were trimmed by 5 bases and 3 bases, with 14 bases remaining between them. This CDR3 is 15 amino acids long.

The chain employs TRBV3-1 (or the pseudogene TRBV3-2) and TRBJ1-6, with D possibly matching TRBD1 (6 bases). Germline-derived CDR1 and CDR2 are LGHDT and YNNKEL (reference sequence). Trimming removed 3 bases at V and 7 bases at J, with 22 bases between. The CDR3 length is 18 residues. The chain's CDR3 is CASSQGRGPGAQNSPLHF. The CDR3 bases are TGTGCCAGCAGCCAGGGGCGTGGCCCAGGGGCTCAAAATTCACCCCTCCACTTT.

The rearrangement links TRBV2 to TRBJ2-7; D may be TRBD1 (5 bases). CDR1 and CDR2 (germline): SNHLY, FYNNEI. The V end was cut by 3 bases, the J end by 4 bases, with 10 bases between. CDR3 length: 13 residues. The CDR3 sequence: CASSDRAQYEQYF. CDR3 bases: TGTGCCAGCAGTGACAGGGCCCAATACGAGCAGTACTTC.

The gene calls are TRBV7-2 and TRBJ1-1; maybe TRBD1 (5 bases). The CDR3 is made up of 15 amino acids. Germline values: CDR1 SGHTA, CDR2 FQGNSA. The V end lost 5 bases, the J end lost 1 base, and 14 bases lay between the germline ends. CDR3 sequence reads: CASSPLDRGNTEAFF. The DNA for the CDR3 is TGTGCCAGCAGCCCCTTAGACAGAGGGAACACTGAAGCTTTCTTT.

CDR3 sequence (DNA): TGTGCCAGCAGCGCACAGGGATTTCATAACTATGGCTACACCTTC. This translates into CASSAQGFHNYGYTF. The chain has TRBV9 and TRBJ1-2; tentative D call: TRBD1 (6 bases). This CDR3 is built from 15 residues. Trimming removed 3 bases from V and 1 base from J, with 13 bases in between. Germline CDR1 SGDLS, CDR2 YYNGEE.

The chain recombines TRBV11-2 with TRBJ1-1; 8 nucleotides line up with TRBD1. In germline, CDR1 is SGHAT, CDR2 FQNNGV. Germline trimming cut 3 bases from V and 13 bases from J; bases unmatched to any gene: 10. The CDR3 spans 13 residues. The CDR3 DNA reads TGTGCCAGCAGCTTGACAGGGGTTGGAAATGGTTTCTTT. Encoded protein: CASSLTGVGNGFF.

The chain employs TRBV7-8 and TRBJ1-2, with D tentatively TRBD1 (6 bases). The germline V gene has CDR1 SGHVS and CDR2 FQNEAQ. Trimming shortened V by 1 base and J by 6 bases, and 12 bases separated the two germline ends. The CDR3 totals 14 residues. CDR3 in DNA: TGTGCCAGCAGCTTAGGAACAGGGTTGGATGGCTACACCTTC. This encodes CASSLGTGLDGYTF.

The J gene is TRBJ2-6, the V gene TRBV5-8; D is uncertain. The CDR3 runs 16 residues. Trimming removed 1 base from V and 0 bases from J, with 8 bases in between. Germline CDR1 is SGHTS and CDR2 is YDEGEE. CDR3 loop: CASSLTVSSGANVLTF. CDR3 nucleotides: TGTGCCAGCAGCTTGACCGTTAGCTCTGGGGCCAACGTCCTGACTTTC.

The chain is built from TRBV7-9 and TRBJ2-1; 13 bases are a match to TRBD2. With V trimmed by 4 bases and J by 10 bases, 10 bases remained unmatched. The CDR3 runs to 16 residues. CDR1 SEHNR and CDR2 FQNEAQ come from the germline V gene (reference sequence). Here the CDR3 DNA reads TGTGCCAGCAGCTCGCACCGACTAGCGGGGGGCAGCGAGCAGTTCTTC. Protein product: CASSSHRLAGGSEQFF.

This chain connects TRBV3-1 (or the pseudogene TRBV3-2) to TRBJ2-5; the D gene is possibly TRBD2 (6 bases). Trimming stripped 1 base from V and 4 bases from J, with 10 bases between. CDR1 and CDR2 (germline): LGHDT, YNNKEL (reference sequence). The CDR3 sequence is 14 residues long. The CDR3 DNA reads TGTGCCAGCAGCCAAGGGGGAGGAGGAGAGACCCAGTACTTC. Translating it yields CASSQGGGGETQYF.

The CDR3 spells CASSIDYQGASPLHF. The DNA of the CDR3 is TGTGCCAGTAGTATAGATTATCAGGGTGCATCACCCCTCCACTTT. The chain is built from TRBV19 and TRBJ1-6; a possible D gene is TRBD1 (5 bases). This CDR3 contains 15 residues. CDR1 LNHDA and CDR2 SQIVND come from the germline V gene (reference sequence). The V and J ends lost 0 bases and 10 bases respectively, with 13 bases between them. Variable domain in full (rest from reference TRBV19 and TRBJ1-6): DGGITQSPKYLFRKEGQNVTLSCEQNLNHDAMYWYRQDPGQGLRLIYYSQIVNDFQKGDIAEGYSVSREKKESFPLTVTSAQKNPTAFYLCASSIDYQGASPLHFGNGTRLTVT.

The CDR3 reads CAWKQVRNSPLHF. The DNA of the CDR3 is TGTGCCTGGAAACAGGTCCGAAATTCACCCCTCCACTTT. This chain connects TRBV30 to TRBJ1-6; weak D call: TRBD1 (5 bases). This CDR3 region has 13 residues. V was pared by 4 bases and J by 7 bases, with 11 bases between. Germline CDR1 GTSNPN, CDR2 SVGIG (reference sequence).

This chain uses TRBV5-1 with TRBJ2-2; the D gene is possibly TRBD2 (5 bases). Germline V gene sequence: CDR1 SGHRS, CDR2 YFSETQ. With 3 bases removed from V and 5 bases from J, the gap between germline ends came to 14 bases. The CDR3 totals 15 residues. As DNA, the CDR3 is TGCGCCAGCAGCTACTCCGGGATCACAACCGGGGAGCTGTTTTTT. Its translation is CASSYSGITTGELFF.

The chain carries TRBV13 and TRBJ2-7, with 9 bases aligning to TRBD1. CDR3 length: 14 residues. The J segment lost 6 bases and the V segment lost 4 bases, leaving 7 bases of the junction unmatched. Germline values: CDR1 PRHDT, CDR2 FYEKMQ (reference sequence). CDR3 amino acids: CASSWPTGGREQYF. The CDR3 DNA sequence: TGTGCCAGCAGCTGGCCTACAGGGGGCCGCGAGCAGTACTTC.

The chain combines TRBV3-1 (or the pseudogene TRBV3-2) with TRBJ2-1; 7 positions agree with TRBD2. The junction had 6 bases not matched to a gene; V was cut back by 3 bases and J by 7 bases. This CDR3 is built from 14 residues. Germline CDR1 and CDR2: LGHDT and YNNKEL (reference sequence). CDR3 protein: CASSQDLRGNEQFF. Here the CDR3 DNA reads TGTGCCAGCAGCCAGGACTTGCGGGGGAATGAGCAGTTCTTC.

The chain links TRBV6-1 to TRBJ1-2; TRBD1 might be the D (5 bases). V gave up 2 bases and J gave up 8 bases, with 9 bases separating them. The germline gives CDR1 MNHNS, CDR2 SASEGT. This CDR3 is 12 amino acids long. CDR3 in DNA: TGTGCCAGCAGTGAATTGGGGCAAGGCTACACCTTC. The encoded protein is CASSELGQGYTF.

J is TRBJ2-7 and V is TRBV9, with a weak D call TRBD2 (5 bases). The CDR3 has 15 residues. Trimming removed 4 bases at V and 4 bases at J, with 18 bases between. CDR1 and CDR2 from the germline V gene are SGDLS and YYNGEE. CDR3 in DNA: TGTGCCAGCAGCCCGGCATACGGGGTTGGGTACGAGCAGTACTTC. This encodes CASSPAYGVGYEQYF. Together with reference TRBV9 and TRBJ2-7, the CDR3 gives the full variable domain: DSGVTQTPKHLITATGQRVTLRCSPRSGDLSVYWYQQSLDQGLQFLIQYYNGEERAKGNILERFSAQQFPDLHSELNLSSLELGDSALYFCASSPAYGVGYEQYFGPGTRLTVT.

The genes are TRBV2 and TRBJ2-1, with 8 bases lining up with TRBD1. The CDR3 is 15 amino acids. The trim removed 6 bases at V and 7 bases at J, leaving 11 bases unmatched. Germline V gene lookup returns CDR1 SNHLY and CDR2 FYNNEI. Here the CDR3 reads CASRAVTGAVNEQFF. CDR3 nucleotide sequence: TGTGCCAGCAGGGCGGTGACAGGGGCAGTAAATGAGCAGTTCTTC.

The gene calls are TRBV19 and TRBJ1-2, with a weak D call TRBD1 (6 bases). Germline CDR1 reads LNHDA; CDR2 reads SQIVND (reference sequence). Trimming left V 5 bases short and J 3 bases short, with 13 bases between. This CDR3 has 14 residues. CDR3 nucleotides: TGTGCCAGTAGTGGTCGGGGGGCCGACTATGGCTACACCTTC. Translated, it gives CASSGRGADYGYTF. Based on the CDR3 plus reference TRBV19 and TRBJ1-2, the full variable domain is DGGITQSPKYLFRKEGQNVTLSCEQNLNHDAMYWYRQDPGQGLRLIYYSQIVNDFQKGDIAEGYSVSREKKESFPLTVTSAQKNPTAFYLCASSGRGADYGYTFGSGTRLTVV.

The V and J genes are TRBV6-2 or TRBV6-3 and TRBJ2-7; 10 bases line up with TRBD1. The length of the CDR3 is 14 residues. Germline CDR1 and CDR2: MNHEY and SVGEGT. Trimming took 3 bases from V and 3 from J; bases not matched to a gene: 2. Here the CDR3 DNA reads TGTGCCAGCAGTTATTGGACAGGGGGCTACGAGCAGTACTTC. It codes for CASSYWTGGYEQYF.

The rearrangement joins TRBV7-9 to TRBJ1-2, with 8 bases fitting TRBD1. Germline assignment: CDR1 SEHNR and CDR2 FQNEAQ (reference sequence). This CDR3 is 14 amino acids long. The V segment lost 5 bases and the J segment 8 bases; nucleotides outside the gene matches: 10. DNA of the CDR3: TGTGCCAGCAGCAGAGAGACAGGGGTCGAAGGCTACACCTTC. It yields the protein CASSRETGVEGYTF.

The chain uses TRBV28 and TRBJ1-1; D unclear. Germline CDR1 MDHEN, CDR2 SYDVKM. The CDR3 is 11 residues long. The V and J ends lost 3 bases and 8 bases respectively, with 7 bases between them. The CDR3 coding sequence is TGTGCCAGCAGTTTCGACTTAGAAGCTTTCTTT. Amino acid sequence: CASSFDLEAFF. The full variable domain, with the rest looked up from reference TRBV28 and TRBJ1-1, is DVKVTQSSRYLVKRTGEKVFLECVQDMDHENMFWYRQDPGLGLRLIYFSYDVKMKEKGDIPEGYSVSREKKERFSLILESASTNQTSMYLCASSFDLEAFFGQGTRLTVV.

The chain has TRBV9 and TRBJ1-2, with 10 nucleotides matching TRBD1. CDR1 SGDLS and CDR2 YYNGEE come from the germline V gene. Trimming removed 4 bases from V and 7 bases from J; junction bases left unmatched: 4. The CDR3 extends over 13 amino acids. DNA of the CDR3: TGTGCCAGCAGCCCTAGGACAGGGGGTGGCTACACCTTC. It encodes CASSPRTGGGYTF.

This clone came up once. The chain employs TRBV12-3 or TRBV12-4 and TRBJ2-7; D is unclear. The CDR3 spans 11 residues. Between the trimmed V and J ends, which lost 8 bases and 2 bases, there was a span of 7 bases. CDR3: CASGRAYEQYF. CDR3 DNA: TGTGCCAGCGGCCGTGCCTACGAGCAGTACTTC.

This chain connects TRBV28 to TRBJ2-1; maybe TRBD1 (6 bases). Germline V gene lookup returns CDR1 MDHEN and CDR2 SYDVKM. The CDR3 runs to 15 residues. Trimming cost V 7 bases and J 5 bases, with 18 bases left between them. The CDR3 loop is CASTKPWGLDNEQFF. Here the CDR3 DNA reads TGTGCCAGCACTAAACCCTGGGGGCTCGACAATGAGCAGTTCTTC. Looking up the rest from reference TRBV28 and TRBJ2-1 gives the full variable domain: DVKVTQSSRYLVKRTGEKVFLECVQDMDHENMFWYRQDPGLGLRLIYFSYDVKMKEKGDIPEGYSVSREKKERFSLILESASTNQTSMYLCASTKPWGLDNEQFFGPGTRLTVL.

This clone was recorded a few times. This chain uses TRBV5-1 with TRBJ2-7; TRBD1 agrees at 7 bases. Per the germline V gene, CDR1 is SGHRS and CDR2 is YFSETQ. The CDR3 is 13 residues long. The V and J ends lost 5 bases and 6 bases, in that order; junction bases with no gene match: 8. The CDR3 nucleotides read TGCGCCAGCAGGAGCGAGGGGGCCAGCGAGCAGTACTTC. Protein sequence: CASRSEGASEQYF.

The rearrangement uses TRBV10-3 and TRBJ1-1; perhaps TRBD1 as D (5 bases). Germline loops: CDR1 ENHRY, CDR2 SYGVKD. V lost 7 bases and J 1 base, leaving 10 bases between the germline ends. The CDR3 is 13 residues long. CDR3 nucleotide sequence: TGTGCCATCACAGCTCAGGGGAACACTGAAGCTTTCTTT. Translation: CAITAQGNTEAFF.

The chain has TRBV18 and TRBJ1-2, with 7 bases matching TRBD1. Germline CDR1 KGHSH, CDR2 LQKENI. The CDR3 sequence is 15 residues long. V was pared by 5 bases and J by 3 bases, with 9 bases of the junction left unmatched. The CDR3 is CASSSETGRYYGYTF. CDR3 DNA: TGTGCCAGCTCATCCGAGACAGGGAGGTACTATGGCTACACCTTC. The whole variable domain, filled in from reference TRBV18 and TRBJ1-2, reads NAGVMQNPRHLVRRRGQEARLRCSPMKGHSHVYWYRQLPEEGLKFMVYLQKENIIDESGMPKERFSAEFPKEGPSILRIQQVVRGDSAAYFCASSSETGRYYGYTFGSGTRLTVV.